This T cell receptor (beta chain) was found in a study of blood T cell repertoires in COVID-19. Background on the study: Samples of COVID-19 (acute and convalescent) were obtained from the United States, Italy and Spain. T cells, B-cell-depleted T cells, or PBMCs supplied cDNA or gDNA.

Germline lookup yields CDR1 MDHEN and CDR2 SYDVKM. The CDR3 length is 15 residues. After removal of 6 bases from V and 3 bases from J, the junction contained 9 bases not matched to a gene. This clone appeared once. As handled by the study authors: Amplification from reference gene primers served as the basis for estimated nucleated cell counts. Data came from immunoSEQ multiplex PCR; TCRdb stores just in-frame clones and leaves some out. The DNA was the basis for D and trimming; V, J and clone size are from that table. The table lists hundreds of thousands of clones, around 85% of them singletons, with less than 2.5% in the top ten.

This clonotype was obtained from a woman aged 30 to 39 who had recovered from COVID-19. Sequencing was carried out using peripheral blood. The V call is TRBV28, the J call TRBJ1-1; 8 nucleotides align to TRBD1. CDR3 loop: CASRQQGGKYTEAFF. The CDR3 DNA is TGTGCCAGCAGACAACAGGGGGGAAAGTACACTGAAGCTTTCTTT.